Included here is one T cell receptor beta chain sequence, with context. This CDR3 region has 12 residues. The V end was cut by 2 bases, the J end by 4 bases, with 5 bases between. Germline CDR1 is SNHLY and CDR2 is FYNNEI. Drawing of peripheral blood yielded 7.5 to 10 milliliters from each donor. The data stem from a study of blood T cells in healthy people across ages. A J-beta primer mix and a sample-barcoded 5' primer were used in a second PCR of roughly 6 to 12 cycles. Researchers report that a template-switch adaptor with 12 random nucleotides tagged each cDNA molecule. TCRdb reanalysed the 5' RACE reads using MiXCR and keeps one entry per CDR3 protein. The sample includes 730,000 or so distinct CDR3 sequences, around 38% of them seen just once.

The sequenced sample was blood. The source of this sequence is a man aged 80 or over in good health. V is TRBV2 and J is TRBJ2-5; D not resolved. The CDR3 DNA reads TGTGCCAGCAGTGAATATGTAGAGACCCAGTACTTC. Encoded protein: CASSEYVETQYF.